This entry describes one T cell receptor beta chain. Its target is not known. In germline, CDR1 is SGHRS, CDR2 YFSETQ. The length of the CDR3 is 15 residues. The V gene end was trimmed by 0 bases and the J gene end by 5 bases; junction bases not matched to a gene: 3. Profiling relied on immunoSEQ multiplex PCR, and the TCRdb table lists in-frame clones only, not all of them. Of 92,000 or so clones listed, 95% to 97% are singletons. This specimen belongs to a study of cytomegalovirus exposure and HLA in healthy donors. Study-level background: Later analysis reported that the roughly 120 validation repertoires shared the platform of the approximately 670 first-cohort repertoires. General study results and limits: In vitro data verified three CMV-associated chains as specific for CMV antigens. There were some public TCRs occurring in many donors, but most TCR sequences were rare.

Separate from the approximately 600-subject first cohort was the approximately 120-subject validation cohort, to which the donors belonged. This TCR was sampled from a man aged 18 to 29 in good health and CMV-seronegative. The J gene is TRBJ2-5, the V gene TRBV5-1; 11 bases align to TRBD1. Source material: PBMCs. As DNA, the CDR3 is TGCGCCAGCAGCTTGGGGACAGGGGGCGCGGAGACCCAGTACTTC. It yields the protein CASSLGTGGAETQYF.